This T cell receptor beta chain was sequenced in a study of blood T cell repertoires in COVID-19. In the study overall: Some COVID-19 samples were acute and others convalescent; all came from the United States, Italy and Spain. Nucleic acid was either cDNA or gDNA, and it came from T cells, B-cell-depleted T cells, or PBMCs.

The authors' processing: For nucleated cells, counts were estimated from reference gene primer amplification. TCRdb's table, derived via immunoSEQ multiplex PCR, lists solely in-frame clones and lacks some. The V and J calls and clone size were taken over from that table, and D and trimming were inferred from the DNA. The repertoire consists of roughly 62,000 clones, with 82% occurring once and the leading ten covering roughly 3.9%. Germline V gives CDR1 MNHEY, CDR2 SVGAGI. V was shortened by 7 bases and J by 0 bases, with 4 bases between the two germline ends. CDR3 length: 12 amino acids. This chain links TRBV6-5 with TRBJ2-1, with D uncertain. The material sequenced was peripheral blood. The receptor was derived from a man in his sixties with acute or convalescent COVID-19. The CDR3, as DNA: TGTGCCAGCAAGAGCTCCTACAATGAGCAGTTCTTC. This codes for CASKSSYNEQFF.